The entry below gives a single TCR beta chain sequence along with its context. V was cut by 2 bases and J by 2 bases, with 12 bases left in between. This CDR3 comprises 15 residues. Germline V gives CDR1 SNHLY, CDR2 FYNNEI. Two negative PCRs, clearance, or symptom resolution were required of recovered Cohort 3 donors. These data are taken from a study of blood T cell repertoires in COVID-19. Study-level information: PBMCs, B-cell-depleted T cells, or T cells were the source of the cDNA or gDNA that made up the material.

Repertoires were generated with immunoSEQ multiplex PCR, while TCRdb's copy carries only in-frame clones and drops some. Of 100,000 to 150,000 clones listed, 86% are singletons. The chain has TRBV2 and TRBJ2-5, with D tentatively TRBD2 (6 bases). The clonotype was recovered from a woman in her forties or fifties who had recovered from COVID-19. The sample consisted of PBMCs or T cells enriched from blood (not recorded which). The CDR3: CASSEWRGSQETQYF. CDR3 in DNA: TGTGCCAGCAGTGAATGGAGGGGATCTCAAGAGACCCAGTACTTC.